The 24 T cell receptor beta chains in this list originate from one sample, sequenced in a study of identical twins. In TCRdb, the 5' RACE reads were re-called with MiXCR into one record per CDR3 protein. The table lists about 570,000 distinct CDR3 sequences, nearly 10% of them singletons. This sample also appeared in a second study, on yellow fever vaccine responses in identical twins.

Material for sequencing was PBMCs. Receptors originate from a woman aged 18-29 years in good health.

This clonotype was seen repeatedly, ten times or more. The chain has TRBV4-3 and TRBJ2-1; D is undetermined. Trimming pared 0 bases from V and 9 bases from J, leaving 15 bases between. This CDR3 has 15 residues. CDR1 and CDR2 from the germline V gene are LGHNA and YSLEER. CDR3: CASSQDLRPVVEQFF. As DNA, the CDR3 is TGCGCCAGCAGCCAAGATCTCAGGCCTGTGGTTGAGCAGTTCTTC.

The chain uses TRBV14 and TRBJ2-5, with unresolved D. This CDR3 has 16 amino acids. Trimming took off 2 bases at V and 5 bases at J, with 18 bases between the two ends. CDR1 and CDR2 (germline): SGHDN, FVKESK. In DNA, the CDR3 is TGTGCCAGCAGCCAAAGCTCCCGGGTGTTCGGGGAGACCCAGTACTTC. Translated, it gives CASSQSSRVFGETQYF.

The chain joins TRBV27 to TRBJ1-6; unclear D gene. Germline loops: CDR1 MNHEY, CDR2 SMNVEV (reference sequence). Trimming removed 3 bases at V and 11 bases at J, with 8 bases between. This CDR3 spans 12 amino acids. The CDR3 protein is CASSLIGAPLHF. The CDR3 bases are TGTGCCAGCAGTTTGATAGGAGCACCCCTCCACTTT.

The chain has TRBV7-8 and TRBJ2-3; 9 bases match TRBD1. J was trimmed by 5 bases and V by 1 base; bases with no gene match: 7. In germline, CDR1 is SGHVS, CDR2 FQNEAQ. CDR3 length equals 16 residues. The CDR3 spells CASSLGSGTGIDTQYF. CDR3 bases: TGTGCCAGCAGCTTAGGGTCCGGGACAGGGATAGATACGCAGTATTTT.

The chain joins TRBV7-9 to TRBJ2-1, with a possible D match to TRBD1 (6 bases). In germline, CDR1 is SEHNR, CDR2 FQNEAQ (reference sequence). The CDR3 is 14 amino acids. V was pared by 7 bases and J by 1 base, with 11 bases between. CDR3 DNA: TGTGCCAGCAACCTGGACAGTTCCTACAATGAGCAGTTCTTC. It is translated as CASNLDSSYNEQFF. Combining the CDR3 with reference TRBV7-9 and TRBJ2-1 gives the whole variable domain DTGVSQNPRHKITKRGQNVTFRCDPISEHNRLYWYRQTLGQGPEFLTYFQNEAQLEKSRLLSDRFSAERPKGSFSTLEIQRTEQGDSAMYLCASNLDSSYNEQFFGPGTRLTVL.

This clonotype occurred a few times. The chain employs TRBV4-3 and TRBJ2-1, with TRBD1 matching 9 bases. Germline assignment: CDR1 LGHNA and CDR2 YSLEER. Trimming cost V 2 bases and J 8 bases; bases outside gene matches: 7. There are 15 residues in the CDR3. DNA of the CDR3: TGCGCCAGCAGCCAAACCGGGACAGGGATTTATGAGCAGTTCTTC. Its protein is CASSQTGTGIYEQFF.

This clonotype occurred many times. The chain has TRBV4-3 and TRBJ1-5; no firm D call. Between the trimmed V and J ends, which lost 0 bases and 7 bases, there was a span of 13 bases. The CDR3 covers 15 residues. Germline V gene data show CDR1 as LGHNA and CDR2 as YSLEER. CDR3 residues: CASSQEWAGPQPQHF. As DNA, the CDR3 is TGCGCCAGCAGCCAAGAATGGGCAGGACCACAGCCCCAGCATTTT.

This clonotype was seen at least ten times. V usage is TRBV5-1 and J usage is TRBJ1-2; tentatively, D is TRBD1 (5 bases). Germline V gene lookup returns CDR1 SGHRS and CDR2 YFSETQ. The CDR3 extends over 16 amino acids. Trimming removed 0 bases at V and 4 bases at J, with 16 bases between. DNA for the CDR3: TGCGCCAGCAGCTTGGCCATTCAGGTCGGGGCCTATGGCTACACCTTC. Its protein product is CASSLAIQVGAYGYTF.

This clonotype was recorded many times. The chain links TRBV29-1 to TRBJ2-1; D call uncertain. This CDR3 contains 14 residues. Trimming took off 4 bases at V and 1 base at J, with 11 bases between the two ends. Germline loops: CDR1 SQVTM, CDR2 ANQGSEA. CDR3 loop: CSVGRAVSYNEQFF. CDR3 in DNA: TGCAGCGTTGGACGGGCAGTATCCTACAATGAGCAGTTCTTC.

CDR3 in amino acids: CASSPDPEGEKLFF. The DNA of the CDR3 is TGTGCCAGCTCACCAGACCCTGAGGGGGAAAAACTGTTTTTT. This chain uses TRBV18 with TRBJ1-4, with D tentatively TRBD1 (5 bases). The CDR3 covers 14 residues. Trimming shortened V by 2 bases and J by 8 bases, and 12 bases separated the two germline ends. Germline V gene lookup returns CDR1 KGHSH and CDR2 LQKENI.

This clonotype was recorded at least ten times. The chain employs TRBV7-8 and TRBJ2-7; maybe TRBD2 (5 bases). CDR1 SGHVS and CDR2 FQNEAQ come from the germline V gene. This CDR3 contains 12 residues. Trimming pared 3 bases from V and 7 bases from J, leaving 10 bases between. The CDR3 DNA is TGTGCCAGCAGCTTTTTCGGCGGGGAGCAGTACTTC. Protein: CASSFFGGEQYF.

The chain joins TRBV7-2 to TRBJ2-7, with 10 bases matching TRBD2. Germline lookup yields CDR1 SGHTA and CDR2 FQGNSA. V shed 5 bases, J shed 6 bases, and the junction held 7 bases outside the gene matches. The CDR3 has 14 amino acids. CDR3 DNA sequence: TGTGCCAGCAGCCCCCGACTAGCGGGTAGCGAGCAGTACTTC. Protein sequence: CASSPRLAGSEQYF.

The rearrangement joins TRBV4-3 to TRBJ2-7; D may correspond to TRBD1 or TRBD2 (5 bases each). V was cut by 5 bases and J by 1 base, with 18 bases left in between. Germline lookup yields CDR1 LGHNA and CDR2 YSLEER. The CDR3 runs 16 residues. The chain's CDR3 is CASSGWLGVGSYEQYF. The DNA for the CDR3 is TGCGCCAGCAGCGGCTGGTTGGGGGTGGGTTCCTACGAGCAGTACTTC.

This clonotype has more than one count but fewer than ten. The chain joins TRBV5-6 to TRBJ1-2, with 9 positions matching TRBD1. Looked up from germline, CDR1 is SGHDT and CDR2 is YYEEEE. V lost 4 bases to trimming and J lost 5 bases; unmatched junction nucleotides: 9. The CDR3 is 15 amino acids. The CDR3 DNA reads TGTGCCAGCAGCCTCCGGGGGACAGGGACTTATGGCTACACCTTC. It is translated as CASSLRGTGTYGYTF. The whole variable domain, filled in from reference TRBV5-6 and TRBJ1-2, reads DAGVTQSPTHLIKTRGQQVTLRCSPKSGHDTVSWYQQALGQGPQFIFQYYEEEERQRGNFPDRFSGHQFPNYSSELNVNALLLGDSALYLCASSLRGTGTYGYTFGSGTRLTVV.

This clonotype was detected a few times. The chain combines TRBV29-1 with TRBJ2-1; D gene unclear. V lost 3 bases and J 4 bases, leaving 7 bases between the germline ends. Germline loops: CDR1 SQVTM, CDR2 ANQGSEA. This CDR3 spans 12 amino acids. The CDR3 loop reads CSVEPEYNEQFF. The DNA for the CDR3 is TGCAGCGTTGAGCCGGAGTACAATGAGCAGTTCTTC.

V gene TRBV5-6 combines with J gene TRBJ2-7, with 8 bases lining up with TRBD1. Germline loops: CDR1 SGHDT, CDR2 YYEEEE. Trimming cost V 4 bases and J 2 bases; bases outside gene matches: 11. This CDR3 is built from 16 residues. The CDR3 region is CASSPIDRGSTYEQYF. DNA of the CDR3: TGTGCCAGCAGCCCGATTGACAGGGGCAGTACCTACGAGCAGTACTTC.

This sequence joins TRBV6-2 or TRBV6-3 and TRBJ1-5, with D unclear. Per germline, CDR1 MNHEY and CDR2 SVGEGT. V shed 6 bases and J shed 2 bases, with 11 bases lying between them. The CDR3 spans 14 residues. CDR3 bases: TGTGCCAGCAGACGCGACGGGGGCAATCAGCCCCAGCATTTT. Protein product: CASRRDGGNQPQHF.

The sample holds a few counts of this clonotype. The V gene is TRBV6-5, the J gene TRBJ1-1; possibly TRBD1 for D (6 bases). Germline V CDR1 and CDR2: MNHEY, SVGAGI. This CDR3 comprises 14 residues. The V gene lost 0 bases and the J gene lost 3 bases, with 8 bases spanning the gap. In DNA, the CDR3 is TGTGCCAGCAGTTACTCGGACAGCCACACTGAAGCTTTCTTT. Translating it yields CASSYSDSHTEAFF.

This clonotype was seen only a few times. The chain has TRBV15 and TRBJ2-3, with 7 bases matching TRBD1. The germline V gene has CDR1 LNHNV and CDR2 YYDKDF (reference sequence). The CDR3 sequence is 15 residues long. The V gene end was trimmed by 8 bases and the J gene end by 0 bases; junction bases not matched to a gene: 8. The CDR3 protein is CATHRQGSSTDTQYF. The CDR3 nucleotides read TGTGCCACCCATAGACAGGGTTCTAGCACAGATACGCAGTATTTT.

The chain carries TRBV19 and TRBJ2-5; D is uncertain. The germline CDR1 and CDR2 sequences are LNHDA and SQIVND (reference sequence). V lost 5 bases to trimming and J lost 4 bases, with 14 bases between them. The CDR3 loop spans 14 amino acids. The CDR3 protein is CASSPDEDLETQYF. The CDR3 nucleotides read TGTGCCAGTAGTCCGGACGAGGACCTAGAGACCCAGTACTTC.

This clonotype was recorded a few times. The rearrangement joins TRBV29-1 to TRBJ1-2, with unresolved D. The germline V gene encodes CDR1 SQVTM and CDR2 ANQGSEA. The CDR3 sequence is 16 residues long. V shed 0 bases and J shed 9 bases, with 23 bases lying between them. The CDR3 spells CSVEEPAPAEVTSYTF. DNA for the CDR3: TGCAGCGTTGAAGAACCCGCCCCTGCGGAGGTGACGAGCTACACCTTC.

Only one count was recorded for this clonotype. The rearrangement uses TRBV6-2 or TRBV6-3 and TRBJ2-1, with D possibly matching TRBD1 (6 bases). Germline V gene sequence: CDR1 MNHEY, CDR2 SVGEGT. The CDR3 covers 14 residues. V lost 8 bases, J lost 4 bases, and 15 bases lay in between. The CDR3, as DNA: TGTGCCAGCTGCCTTGGACAGCCGTACAATGAGCAGTTCTTC. This sequence encodes CASCLGQPYNEQFF.

This chain joins TRBV20-1 and TRBJ2-1, with TRBD1 matching over 9 bases. The V segment lost 3 bases and the J segment 4 bases; nucleotides outside the gene matches: 10. CDR3 size: 16 residues. Germline CDR1 reads DFQATT; CDR2 reads SNEGSKA (reference sequence). The CDR3 nucleotides are TGCAGTGCTAGCCGAACCCGGGACAGGGATTACAATGAGCAGTTCTTC. Its protein product is CSASRTRDRDYNEQFF.

This clonotype occurred a few times. V is TRBV12-3 or TRBV12-4 and J is TRBJ2-7, with 7 bases matching TRBD1. With 3 bases clipped from V and 4 bases from J, the junction kept 9 bases outside the gene matches. There are 15 residues in the CDR3. This chain's CDR3 is CASSFSGQILYEQYF. The DNA of the CDR3 is TGTGCCAGCAGTTTCTCGGGACAGATCCTATACGAGCAGTACTTC.